This is a list of T cell receptor beta chains from one sample in a study of CD8 T cells in ankylosing spondylitis. TCRdb analysed the 5' RACE reads with MiXCR anew, one entry per CDR3 protein. The sample shows fewer than 400,000 distinct CDR3 sequences, around 8% of them seen only once. What was sequenced was blood, either unsorted or a sorted T cell fraction (not recorded which). These receptors were taken from a male donor with ankylosing spondylitis. CDR3s include the opening cysteine and the closing phenylalanine or tryptophan. A D gene is named only where the DNA matches it firmly. Clone size appears in some rows only: once, few, many, or a class for an expanded clone.

j_call clone_size v_call d_call cdr3_nt cdr3_aa
TRBJ1-1 NA TRBV15 NA TGTGCCACCAGCAGAGGTTACAATGCGGAGTCCGGGGGTGGTGAAGCTTTCTTT CATSRGYNAESGGGEAFF
TRBJ1-1 NA TRBV11-2 NA TGTGCCAGCAGCTGGAGAGAGAACACTGAAGCTTTCTTT CASSWRENTEAFF
TRBJ2-3 NA TRBV5-1 NA TGCGCCAGCAGCTTGGTGACAGGAATCACGCTCACAGATACGCAGTATTTT CASSLVTGITLTDTQYF
TRBJ2-1 NA TRBV7-2 TRBD2 TGTGCCAGCAGCTTAGCGCGCCTAGCGGGAGTATCTTCGAATGGGCAGTTCTTC CASSLARLAGVSSNGQFF
TRBJ2-1 few TRBV6-5 NA TGTGCCAGCAGTTACTCGAGGAGGGGGGGGGAACGGCAGTTCTTC CASSYSRRGGERQFF
TRBJ2-7 many TRBV2 TRBD2 TGTGCCAGCAGTGACCCGACTAGCGGGAGCTACGAGCAGTACTTC CASSDPTSGSYEQYF
TRBJ2-2 NA TRBV4-1 TRBD2 TGCGCCAGCAGCCTAATAAGCGGGGCGAACACCGGGGAGCTGTTTTTT CASSLISGANTGELFF
TRBJ2-2 many TRBV19 NA TGTGCCAGTAGTATACAGGGAAACACCGGGGAGCTGTTTTTT CASSIQGNTGELFF
TRBJ1-4 NA TRBV20-1 NA TGCAGCGCTAGGGACGCCCGGGGGGGAGAGGATGAAAAACTGTTTTTT CSARDARGGEDEKLFF
TRBJ2-7 few TRBV3-1 NA TGTGCCAGCACACAGACAATCCACAGCGCCTACGAGCAGTACTTC CASTQTIHSAYEQYF
TRBJ1-1 NA TRBV7-8 NA TGTGCCAGCAGCTTAGTTCGGGGCGCTGAAGCTTTCTTT CASSLVRGAEAFF
TRBJ1-2 many TRBV28 NA TGTGCCAGCAGTTTGACCGGGAGTTCTAACTATGGCTACACCTTC CASSLTGSSNYGYTF
TRBJ2-3 few TRBV20-1 NA TGCAGTGCTAGACAAGGGTGGACAGATACGCAGTATTTT CSARQGWTDTQYF
TRBJ2-6 few TRBV7-2 NA TGTGCCAGCAGCTTAGGGCACTCTGGGGCCAACGTCCTGACTTTC CASSLGHSGANVLTF
TRBJ2-2 many TRBV9 TRBD2 TGTGCCAGCAGCGTAAGCCCGGGAGGGGTCATAGACACCGGGGAGCTGTTTTTT CASSVSPGGVIDTGELFF
TRBJ1-3 few TRBV18 NA TGTGCCAGCTCACTCAGTGGAGACCCCGGAAACACCATATATTTT CASSLSGDPGNTIYF
TRBJ2-3 NA TRBV20-1 NA TGCAGTGCTCCCCCTCGCAGGGCGGAGAGCACAGATACGCAGTATTTT CSAPPRRAESTDTQYF
TRBJ2-7 few TRBV5-4 NA TGTGCCAGCAGCTTGGACCCGGGACGGTCCTACGAGCAGTACTTC CASSLDPGRSYEQYF
TRBJ2-7 many TRBV2 NA TGTGCCAGCAGAAGACAGTTCTCCTACGAGCAGTACTTC CASRRQFSYEQYF
TRBJ2-7 few TRBV6-1 NA TGTGCCAGCAGTGCGGACACCGACTCCTACGAGCAGTACTTC CASSADTDSYEQYF
TRBJ2-1 few TRBV7-8 TRBD2 TGTGCCAGCAGAAGGACTAGCGGGAACAATGAGCAGTTCTTC CASRRTSGNNEQFF
TRBJ2-1 NA TRBV12-3/TRBV12-4 NA TGTGCCAGCAGTCCTGGCCTTGGGGAGGTTGAATACAATGAGCAGTTCTTC CASSPGLGEVEYNEQFF
TRBJ2-5 few TRBV10-3 NA TGTGCCATCAGAGCGACTAGTGGCTGGGAGACCCAGTACTTC CAIRATSGWETQYF
TRBJ2-5 NA TRBV20-1 TRBD1 TGCAGTGCTCCCCGGACAGGGGCCGAGACCCAGTACTTC CSAPRTGAETQYF
TRBJ2-1 NA TRBV12-3/TRBV12-4 TRBD2 TGTGCCAGCAGTGCCTACGGGCTAGCGGGAGGGCCGGGGGAGCAGTTCTTC CASSAYGLAGGPGEQFF
TRBJ2-3 NA TRBV4-2 TRBD2 TGTGCCAGCAGCCAAGAGGCTAGCGGGAGCTTCACAGATACGCAGTATTTT CASSQEASGSFTDTQYF
TRBJ1-1 few TRBV7-3 TRBD1 TGTGCCAGCAGCGCAACCGGGACAGCTGAAGCTTTCTTT CASSATGTAEAFF
TRBJ2-6 many TRBV29-1 NA TGCAGCGTTGAAAGCTCTGGGGCCAACGTCCTGACTTTC CSVESSGANVLTF
TRBJ2-5 NA TRBV6-6 NA TGTGCCAGCAGTTACTCGAGGTGGGAGACCCAGTACTTC CASSYSRWETQYF
TRBJ1-4 many TRBV27 NA TGTGCCAGCAGTGGGGCTAATGAAAAACTGTTTTTT CASSGANEKLFF
TRBJ2-7 NA TRBV13 NA TGTGCCAGCAGCTTTGGGGTCGGAGGCAGCTCCTACGAGCAGTACTTC CASSFGVGGSSYEQYF
TRBJ2-5 NA TRBV5-1 NA TGCGCCAGCAGCTTAACAGGGCCCCCTCAAGAGACCCAGTACTTC CASSLTGPPQETQYF
TRBJ2-7 few TRBV27 TRBD2 TGTGCCAGCAGCCAGCAGGGACTAGCGGACTACGAGCAGTACTTC CASSQQGLADYEQYF
TRBJ2-5 few TRBV10-3 NA TGTGCCATCAGTGAGTCATGGGGACGCGAGACCCAGTACTTC CAISESWGRETQYF
TRBJ1-2 few TRBV6-2/TRBV6-3 NA TGTGCCAGCGGAATGACAGGCTATGGCTACACCTTC CASGMTGYGYTF
TRBJ1-1 few TRBV5-1 NA TGCGCCAGCAGCTTGGTTACAGGGTCAACTGAAGCTTTCTTT CASSLVTGSTEAFF
TRBJ2-7 few TRBV12-3/TRBV12-4 TRBD1 TGTGCCAGCAGCCCAGGGACAGGGGTGCACGAGCAGTACTTC CASSPGTGVHEQYF
TRBJ2-3 few TRBV6-1 NA TGTGCCAGCAGGCCCCATGGCACAGATACGCAGTATTTT CASRPHGTDTQYF
TRBJ1-4 NA TRBV2 NA TGTGCCAGCAGTGTGATGAGAGGCTTTGAAAAACTGTTTTTT CASSVMRGFEKLFF
TRBJ2-3 many TRBV20-1 TRBD2 TGCAGTGCTAGAGGTGGTAGCGGGGGCACCCGGCCCACAGATACGCAGTATTTT CSARGGSGGTRPTDTQYF